The entry below gives a single T cell receptor (beta chain) sequence along with its context. The sample comes from a study of technical replicates of blood from a few donors. The assay was immunoSEQ multiplex PCR, and TCRdb's table has in-frame clones only and misses some. The sample carries about 72,000 clones, around 95% recorded once. This CDR3 region has 16 residues. The germline CDR1 and CDR2 sequences are SGHRS and YFSETQ. After removal of 0 bases from V and 0 bases from J, the junction contained 5 bases not matched to a gene. The sample taken for sequencing was T cells isolated from PBMCs. The source is a human donor in good health. The chain employs TRBV5-1 and TRBJ2-5; 7 bases align to TRBD2. The CDR3 DNA reads TGCGCCAGCAGCTTGGGGCCAGCGGGGTACCAAGAGACCCAGTACTTC. It translates to CASSLGPAGYQETQYF.